A selection of T cell receptor beta chains follows, all from one sample in a study of CXCR3-negative and CXCR3-positive naive CD8 T cells. From its re-call of the 5' RACE reads, TCRdb lists each CDR3 protein once, without DNA. This sample contains tens of thousands of distinct CDR3 sequences. The sequenced sample was naive CXCR3- CD8+ T cells from blood. Source of these receptors: a human donor in good health. Some clones in this sample may be carry-over from other donors' samples. Each CDR3 is given with its conserved first and last residue.

>TRBV12-3/TRBV12-4|TRBJ2-7
CASSSGKLGRDPPYEQYF
>TRBV28|TRBJ2-4
CASSLYRGSKNIQYF
>TRBV7-2|TRBJ2-7
CASSFLPGTSPYEQYF
>TRBV27|TRBJ2-1
CASSLDRSSYNEQFF
>TRBV28|TRBJ2-3
CASSPLTDLSTDTQYF
>TRBV18|TRBJ2-7
CASSFDSSYEQYF
>TRBV6-2/TRBV6-3|TRBJ1-1
CASSYAGAEAFF
>TRBV7-9|TRBJ2-7
CASSLGHREQYF
>TRBV20-1|TRBJ2-1
CSASEIAGINEQFF
>TRBV20-1|TRBJ1-5
CSARVLGHLSNQPQHF
>TRBV12-3/TRBV12-4|TRBJ2-3
CASSPGQGALTSTDTQYF
>TRBV10-3|TRBJ2-7
CAISTEREPYEQYF
>TRBV7-2|TRBJ2-5
CASSLGRTSSETQYF
>TRBV29-1|TRBJ2-1
CSVEVADFNEQFF
>TRBV11-3|TRBJ2-1
CASSPQRGAGYNEQFF
>TRBV7-9|TRBJ2-2
CASSPPGMRNTGELFF
>TRBV11-3|TRBJ2-3
CASSKPRGLAGTRADTQYF
>TRBV11-3|TRBJ2-5
CASSLRGAPGKTQYF
>TRBV7-9|TRBJ2-3
CASSSRLAGDTDTQYF
>TRBV20-1|TRBJ2-1
CSARDREKELYNEQFF
>TRBV7-9|TRBJ1-1
CASIQTGPGTEAFF
>TRBV6-5|TRBJ1-1
CASSYQGANTEAFF
>TRBV29-1|TRBJ1-2
CSAYRGDGYTF
>TRBV6-2/TRBV6-3|TRBJ1-1
CASRLTMNTEAFF
>TRBV7-9|TRBJ2-7
CASSLEAAAYEQYF
>TRBV28|TRBJ2-1
CASTNTPRGYNEQFF
>TRBV15|TRBJ2-7
CATSGDRGYEQYF
>TRBV28|TRBJ2-5
CASSLGVEETQYF
>TRBV5-6|TRBJ1-2
CASSRQGDGYTF
>TRBV9|TRBJ2-1
CASSVGGDSAYNEQFF
>TRBV21-1|TRBJ2-7
CASSKGWTGDYEQYF
>TRBV29-1|TRBJ2-7
CSVERAGEQYF
>TRBV6-6|TRBJ2-7
CASSSPGGGFDEQYF
>TRBV29-1|TRBJ2-4
CSVVLTGSNIQYF
>TRBV29-1|TRBJ2-5
CSVDSLSETQYF
>TRBV29-1|TRBJ2-1
CSVDLGSILYEQFF
>TRBV28|TRBJ2-5
CASSFRGAGQETQYF
>TRBV5-1|TRBJ2-3
CASSQDAYTQYF
>TRBV18|TRBJ2-5
CASSPQGIQETQYF
>TRBV27|TRBJ2-7
CASSPDRDSYEQYF
>TRBV12-5|TRBJ2-1
CASGLGPGIEQFF
>TRBV19|TRBJ2-1
CASSIVASYNEQFF